The T cell receptor beta chain described here comes from a study of cytomegalovirus exposure and HLA in healthy donors. CDR1 MDHEN and CDR2 SYDVKM come from the germline V gene. The CDR3 has 12 residues. With V trimmed by 5 bases and J by 13 bases, 5 bases remained unmatched. Regarding this clone: The antigen is not known.

The PCR used 60 Vbeta and 13 Jbeta primers. Sequenced by immunoSEQ multiplex PCR; TCRdb stores in-frame clones only, minus some. The sample records around 200,000 clones, 70% to 80% being singletons. Study-level findings and limits: In a later analysis, TCR association rates varied by HLA locus: DRB1 most, HLA-C fewest. Some TCR beta chains (roughly 160 of them) were listed as cytomegalovirus-associated.

The sequence derives from a man aged 35 to 55 in good health and CMV-seronegative. The source material was PBMCs. The V call is TRBV28, the J call TRBJ1-6; 7 positions agree with TRBD1. This CDR3 reads CASSLPRGPLHF. CDR3 bases: TGTGCCAGCAGTCTTCCCAGGGGGCCCCTCCACTTT. The whole variable domain, remainder taken from reference TRBV28 and TRBJ1-6, is DVKVTQSSRYLVKRTGEKVFLECVQDMDHENMFWYRQDPGLGLRLIYFSYDVKMKEKGDIPEGYSVSREKKERFSLILESASTNQTSMYLCASSLPRGPLHFGNGTRLTVT.